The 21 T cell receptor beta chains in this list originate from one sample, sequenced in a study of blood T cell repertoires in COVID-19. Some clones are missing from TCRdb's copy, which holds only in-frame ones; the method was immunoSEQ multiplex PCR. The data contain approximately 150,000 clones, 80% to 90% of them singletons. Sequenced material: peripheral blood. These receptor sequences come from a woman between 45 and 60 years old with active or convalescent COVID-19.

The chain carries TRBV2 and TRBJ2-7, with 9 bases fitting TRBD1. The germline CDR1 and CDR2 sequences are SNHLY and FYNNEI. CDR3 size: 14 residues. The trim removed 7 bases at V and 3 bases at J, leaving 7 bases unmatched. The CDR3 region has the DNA TGTGCCAGCAAGGTTACGGGACAGGGCTACGAGCAGTACTTC. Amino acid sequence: CASKVTGQGYEQYF.

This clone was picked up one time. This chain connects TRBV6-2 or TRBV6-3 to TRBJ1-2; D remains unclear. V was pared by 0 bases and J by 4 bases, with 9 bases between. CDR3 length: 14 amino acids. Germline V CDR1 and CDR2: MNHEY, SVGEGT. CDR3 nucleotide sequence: TGTGCCAGCAGTTACTCGTCATGGAGCTATGGCTACACCTTC. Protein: CASSYSSWSYGYTF.

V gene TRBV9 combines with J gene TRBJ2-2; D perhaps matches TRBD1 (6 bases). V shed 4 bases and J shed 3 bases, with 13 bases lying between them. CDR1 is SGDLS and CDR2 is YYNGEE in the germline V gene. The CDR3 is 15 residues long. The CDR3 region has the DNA TGTGCCAGCAGCCCCTCACAGGGAGACACCGGGGAGCTGTTTTTT. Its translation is CASSPSQGDTGELFF.

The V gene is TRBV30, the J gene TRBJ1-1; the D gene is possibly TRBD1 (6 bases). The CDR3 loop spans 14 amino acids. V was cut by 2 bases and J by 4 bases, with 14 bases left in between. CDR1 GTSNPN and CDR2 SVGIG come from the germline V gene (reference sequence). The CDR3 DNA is TGTGCCTGGAGTATGGGGGGGCCGAGCACTGAAGCTTTCTTT. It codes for CAWSMGGPSTEAFF. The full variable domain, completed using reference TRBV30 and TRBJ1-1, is SQTIHQWPATLVQPVGSPLSLECTVEGTSNPNLYWYRQAAGRGLQLLFYSVGIGQISSEVPQNLSASRPQDRQFILSSKKLLLSDSGFYLCAWSMGGPSTEAFFGQGTRLTVV.

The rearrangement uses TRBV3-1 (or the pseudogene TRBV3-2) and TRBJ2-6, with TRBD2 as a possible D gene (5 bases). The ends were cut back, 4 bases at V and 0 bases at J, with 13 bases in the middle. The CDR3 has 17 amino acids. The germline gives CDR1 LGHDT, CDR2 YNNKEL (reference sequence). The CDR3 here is CASSRGPRASGANVLTF. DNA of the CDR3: TGTGCCAGCAGCCGCGGGCCAAGGGCCTCTGGGGCCAACGTCCTGACTTTC.

CDR3 in amino acids: CASSFPPDRVKYGYTF. CDR3 coding DNA: TGTGCCAGCAGCTTCCCACCAGACAGGGTCAAGTATGGCTACACCTTC. This sequence joins TRBV3-1 (or the pseudogene TRBV3-2) and TRBJ1-2; 7 nucleotides agree with TRBD1. J lost 5 bases, V lost 5 bases, and 14 bases had no gene match. The germline V gene encodes CDR1 LGHDT and CDR2 YNNKEL (reference sequence). This CDR3 is built from 16 residues.

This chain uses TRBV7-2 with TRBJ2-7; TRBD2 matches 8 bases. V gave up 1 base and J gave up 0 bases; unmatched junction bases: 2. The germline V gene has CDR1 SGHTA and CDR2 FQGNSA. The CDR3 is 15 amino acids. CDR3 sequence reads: CASSLDTSGSYEQYF. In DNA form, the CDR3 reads TGTGCCAGCAGCTTAGATACTAGCGGCTCCTACGAGCAGTACTTC.

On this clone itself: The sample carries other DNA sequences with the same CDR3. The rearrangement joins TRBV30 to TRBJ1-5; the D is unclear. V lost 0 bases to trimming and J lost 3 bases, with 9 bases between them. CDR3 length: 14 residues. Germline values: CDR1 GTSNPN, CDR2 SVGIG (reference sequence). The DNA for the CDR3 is TGTGCCTGGAGTGTTTCGGGAGACAATCAGCCCCAGCATTTT. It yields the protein CAWSVSGDNQPQHF.

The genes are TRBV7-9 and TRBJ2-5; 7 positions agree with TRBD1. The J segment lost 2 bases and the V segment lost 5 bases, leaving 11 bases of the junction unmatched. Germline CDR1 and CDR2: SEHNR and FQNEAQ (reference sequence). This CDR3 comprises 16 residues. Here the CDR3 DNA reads TGTGCCAGCAGCCAGCCGACAGGGATTGAGCAAGAGACCCAGTACTTC. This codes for CASSQPTGIEQETQYF.

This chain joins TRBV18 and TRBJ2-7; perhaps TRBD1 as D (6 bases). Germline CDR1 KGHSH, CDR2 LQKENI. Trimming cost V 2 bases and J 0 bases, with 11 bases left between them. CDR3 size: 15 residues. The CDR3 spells CASSPGGQGSYEQYF. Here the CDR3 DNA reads TGTGCCAGCTCACCAGGGGGACAAGGCTCCTACGAGCAGTACTTC.

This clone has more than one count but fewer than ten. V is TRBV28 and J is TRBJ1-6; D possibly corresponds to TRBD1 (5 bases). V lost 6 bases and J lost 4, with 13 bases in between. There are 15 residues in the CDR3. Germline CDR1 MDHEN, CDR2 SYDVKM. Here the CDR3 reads CASRNGGGYNSPLHF. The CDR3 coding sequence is TGTGCCAGCAGGAACGGGGGGGGGTATAATTCACCCCTCCACTTT.

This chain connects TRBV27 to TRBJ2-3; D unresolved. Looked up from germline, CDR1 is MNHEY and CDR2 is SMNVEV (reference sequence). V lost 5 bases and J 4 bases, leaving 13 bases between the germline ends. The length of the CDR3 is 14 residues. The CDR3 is CASSQNETPDTQYF. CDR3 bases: TGTGCCAGCAGTCAAAACGAAACTCCAGATACGCAGTATTTT.

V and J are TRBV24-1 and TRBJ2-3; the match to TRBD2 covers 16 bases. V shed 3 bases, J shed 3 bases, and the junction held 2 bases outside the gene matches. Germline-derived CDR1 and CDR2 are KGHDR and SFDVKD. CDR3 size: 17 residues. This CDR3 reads CATSDGGLAGGTDTQYF. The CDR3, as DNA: TGTGCCACCAGTGATGGGGGACTAGCGGGGGGGACAGATACGCAGTATTTT.

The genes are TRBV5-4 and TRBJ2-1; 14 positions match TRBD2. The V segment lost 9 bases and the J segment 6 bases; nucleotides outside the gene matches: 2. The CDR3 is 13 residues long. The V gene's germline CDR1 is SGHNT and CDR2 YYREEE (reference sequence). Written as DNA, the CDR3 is TGTGCCATAGGACTAGCGGGAGGCAATGAGCAGTTCTTC. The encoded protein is CAIGLAGGNEQFF.

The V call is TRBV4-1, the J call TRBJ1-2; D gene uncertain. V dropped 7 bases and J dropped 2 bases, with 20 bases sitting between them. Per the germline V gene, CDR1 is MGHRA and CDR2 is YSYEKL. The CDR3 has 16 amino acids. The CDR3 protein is CASTPGPAGFNYGYTF. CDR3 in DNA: TGCGCCAGCACCCCAGGACCGGCGGGGTTCAACTATGGCTACACCTTC.

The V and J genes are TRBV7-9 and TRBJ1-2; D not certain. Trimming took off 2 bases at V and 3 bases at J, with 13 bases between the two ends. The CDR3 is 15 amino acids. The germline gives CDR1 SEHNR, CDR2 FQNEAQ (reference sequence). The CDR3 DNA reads TGTGCCAGCAGCTTATTAACCCAGGAATACTATGGCTACACCTTC. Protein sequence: CASSLLTQEYYGYTF. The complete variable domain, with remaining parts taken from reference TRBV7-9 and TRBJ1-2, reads DTGVSQNPRHKITKRGQNVTFRCDPISEHNRLYWYRQTLGQGPEFLTYFQNEAQLEKSRLLSDRFSAERPKGSFSTLEIQRTEQGDSAMYLCASSLLTQEYYGYTFGSGTRLTVV.

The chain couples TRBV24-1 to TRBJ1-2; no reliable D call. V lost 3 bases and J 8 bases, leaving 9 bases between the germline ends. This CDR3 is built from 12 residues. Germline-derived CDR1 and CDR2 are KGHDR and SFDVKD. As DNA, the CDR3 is TGTGCCACCAGTGATATCGGGGAGGGCTACACCTTC. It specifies CATSDIGEGYTF.

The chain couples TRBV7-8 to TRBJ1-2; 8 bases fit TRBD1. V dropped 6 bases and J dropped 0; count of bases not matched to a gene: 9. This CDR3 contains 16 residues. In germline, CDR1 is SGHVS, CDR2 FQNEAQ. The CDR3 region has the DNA TGTGCCAGCAGTCTAGACGCAGGGGGCTCTAACTATGGCTACACCTTC. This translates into CASSLDAGGSNYGYTF. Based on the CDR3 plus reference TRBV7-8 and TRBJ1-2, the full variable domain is GAGVSQSPRYKVAKRGQDVALRCDPISGHVSLFWYQQALGQGPEFLTYFQNEAQLDKSGLPSDRFFAERPEGSVSTLKIQRTQQEDSAVYLCASSLDAGGSNYGYTFGSGTRLTVV.

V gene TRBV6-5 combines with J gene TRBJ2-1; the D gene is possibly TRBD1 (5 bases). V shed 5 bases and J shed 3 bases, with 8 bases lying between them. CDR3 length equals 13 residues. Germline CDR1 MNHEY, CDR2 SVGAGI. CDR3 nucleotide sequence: TGTGCCAGCAGTAGGGGTTTCTACAATGAGCAGTTCTTC. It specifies CASSRGFYNEQFF.

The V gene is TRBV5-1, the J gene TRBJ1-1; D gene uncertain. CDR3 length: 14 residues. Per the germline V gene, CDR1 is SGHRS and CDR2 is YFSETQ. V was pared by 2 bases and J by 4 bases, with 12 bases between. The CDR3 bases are TGCGCCAGCAGCTTTTTCCGTGAGGGCACTGAAGCTTTCTTT. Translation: CASSFFREGTEAFF.

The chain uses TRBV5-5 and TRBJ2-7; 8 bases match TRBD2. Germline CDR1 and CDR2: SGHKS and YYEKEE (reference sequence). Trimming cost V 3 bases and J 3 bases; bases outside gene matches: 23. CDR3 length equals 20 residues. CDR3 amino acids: CASSSSGVFTRGTSLYEQYF. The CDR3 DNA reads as TGTGCCAGCAGCTCGAGCGGGGTTTTTACCCGTGGGACTAGTCTCTACGAGCAGTACTTC. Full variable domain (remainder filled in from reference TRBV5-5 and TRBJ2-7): DAGVTQSPTHLIKTRGQQVTLRCSPISGHKSVSWYQQVLGQGPQFIFQYYEKEERGRGNFPDRFSARQFPNYSSELNVNALLLGDSALYLCASSSSGVFTRGTSLYEQYFGPGTRLTVT.